This T cell receptor (beta chain) was recovered during a study of cytomegalovirus exposure and HLA in healthy donors. The PCR made use of 60 Vbeta and 13 Jbeta primers. The method was immunoSEQ multiplex PCR; TCRdb's version includes in-frame clones alone and lacks a portion of them. The sample carries 110,000 or so clones, under 85% recorded once. Germline-derived CDR1 and CDR2 are LNHDA and SQIVND (reference sequence). The CDR3 runs to 15 residues. The V gene end was trimmed by 4 bases and the J gene end by 4 bases; junction bases not matched to a gene: 7. The chain carries TRBV19 and TRBJ2-5; 9 nucleotides line up with TRBD2. The sequenced sample was PBMCs. The clonotype was recovered from a man aged 40-49 years in good health and CMV-seronegative. CDR3 in DNA: TGTGCCAGTAGTAGAAGTAGCGGGGGAGGAGAGACCCAGTACTTC. It encodes CASSRSSGGGETQYF.